This T cell receptor (beta chain) was found in a study of a mutant IDH1 vaccine in newly diagnosed glioma. Study-level results: Any relationship between pseudoprogression and changes in top peripheral T cell clonotypes seemed absent. Immune responses arising from the vaccine appeared in approximately 93% of patients.

TCRdb's copy holds only in-frame clones and misses some; the assay was immunoSEQ multiplex PCR. This sample carries approximately 45,000 clones, 85% to 95% of them seen once, and the ten largest clones take 2% to 2.5%. Comment on this clone: Its target is not known.

Germline V gene sequence: CDR1 GTSNPN, CDR2 SVGIG (reference sequence). Trimming took off 0 bases at V and 4 bases at J, with 19 bases between the two ends. CDR3 length: 17 residues. The sample's time point: week 35, safety follow-up. Vaccination used 300 ug of mutant IDH1 20-mer peptide per dose, with topical imiquimod. The chain uses TRBV30 and TRBJ2-1; D is unresolved. This specimen consisted of PBMCs, obtained from a glioma patient whose treatment included an IDH1 peptide vaccine. This sequence was found in a man aged 50 or older with glioma. The CDR3 spells CAWSVPGARRTYNEQFF. The CDR3 coding sequence is TGTGCCTGGAGTGTACCGGGCGCCAGGCGAACATACAATGAGCAGTTCTTC.